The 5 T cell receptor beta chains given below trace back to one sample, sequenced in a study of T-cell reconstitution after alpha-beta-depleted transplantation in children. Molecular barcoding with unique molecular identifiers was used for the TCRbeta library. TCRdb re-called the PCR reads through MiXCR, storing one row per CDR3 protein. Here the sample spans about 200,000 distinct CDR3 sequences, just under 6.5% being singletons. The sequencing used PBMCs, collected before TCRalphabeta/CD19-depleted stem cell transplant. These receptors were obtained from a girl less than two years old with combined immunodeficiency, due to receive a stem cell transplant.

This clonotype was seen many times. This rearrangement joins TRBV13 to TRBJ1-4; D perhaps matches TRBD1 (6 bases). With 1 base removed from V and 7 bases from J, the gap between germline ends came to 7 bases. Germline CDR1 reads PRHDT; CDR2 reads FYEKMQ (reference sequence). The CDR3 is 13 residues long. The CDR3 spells CASSLAGVEKLFF. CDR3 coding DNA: TGTGCCAGCAGCTTAGCAGGGGTTGAAAAACTGTTTTTT.

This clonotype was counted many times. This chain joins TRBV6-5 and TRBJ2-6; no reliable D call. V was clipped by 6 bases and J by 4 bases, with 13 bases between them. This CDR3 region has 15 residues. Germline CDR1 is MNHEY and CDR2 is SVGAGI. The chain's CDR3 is CASSRYKLGANVLTF. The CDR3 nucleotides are TGTGCCAGCAGCCGATATAAATTAGGGGCCAACGTCCTGACTTTC.

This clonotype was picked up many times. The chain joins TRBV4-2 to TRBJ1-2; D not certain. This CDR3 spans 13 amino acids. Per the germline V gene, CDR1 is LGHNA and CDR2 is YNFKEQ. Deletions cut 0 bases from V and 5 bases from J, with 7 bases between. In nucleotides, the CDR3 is TGTGCCAGCAGCCAAGATGCCACTTATGGCTACACCTTC. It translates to CASSQDATYGYTF.

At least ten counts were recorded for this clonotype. CDR3: CASSMRGINQPQHF. DNA for the CDR3: TGTGCCAGTAGTATGCGGGGGATTAATCAGCCCCAGCATTTT. The rearrangement joins TRBV19 to TRBJ1-5, with a weak D call TRBD1 (5 bases). The CDR3 loop spans 14 amino acids. Germline-derived CDR1 and CDR2 are LNHDA and SQIVND (reference sequence). Trimming stripped 3 bases from V and 4 bases from J, with 10 bases between. Filled out from reference TRBV19 and TRBJ1-5, the complete variable domain reads DGGITQSPKYLFRKEGQNVTLSCEQNLNHDAMYWYRQDPGQGLRLIYYSQIVNDFQKGDIAEGYSVSREKKESFPLTVTSAQKNPTAFYLCASSMRGINQPQHFGDGTRLSIL.

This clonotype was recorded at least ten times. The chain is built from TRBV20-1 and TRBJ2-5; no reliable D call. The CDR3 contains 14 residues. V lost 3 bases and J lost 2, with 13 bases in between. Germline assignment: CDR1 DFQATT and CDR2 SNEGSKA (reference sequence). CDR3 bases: TGCAGTGCTAGTTGGTCAGTCCAACAAGAGACCCAGTACTTC. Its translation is CSASWSVQQETQYF.